The 18 T cell receptor beta chains below come from one sample, sequenced in a study of T cell repertoires in ileal Crohn's disease (dated by TCRdb to the late 2010s). The sample's time point label, in plain terms: inflamed ileum from the surgical specimen. The method was the immunoSEQ multiplex PCR assay. The table comes from immuneACCESS by way of TCRdb, which keeps in-frame sequences with V and J called. Part of the clones is missing from these tables; in studies checked, under half for an unresolved V gene and the rest for unknown reasons. The sample has roughly 8,000 clones on record, approximately 85% of them singletons. Together, the top ten hold approximately 10% of the sample. Input material: ileal tissue. The receptors shown here come from an adult with Crohn's disease.

The V and J genes are TRBV19 and TRBJ1-6; possibly TRBD1 for D (6 bases). V gave up 9 bases and J gave up 0 bases, with 15 bases separating them. CDR3 length equals 16 residues. Germline V gene lookup returns CDR1 LNHDA and CDR2 SQIVND (reference sequence). The CDR3 DNA follows: TGTGCCAGCGGACAGCGGGCGAGCTCCTATAATTCACCCCTCCACTTT. This codes for CASGQRASSYNSPLHF.

The chain links TRBV11-2 to TRBJ1-1; a possible D gene is TRBD1 (6 bases). This CDR3 contains 15 residues. The V end was cut by 2 bases, the J end by 1 base, with 11 bases between. Germline-derived CDR1 and CDR2 are SGHAT and FQNNGV. For the CDR3, the DNA is TGTGCCAGCAGCTTAACGGCAGGGGCGAACACTGAAGCTTTCTTT. Protein: CASSLTAGANTEAFF.

This chain links TRBV14 with TRBJ2-1; TRBD1 aligns across 9 bases. V was pared by 3 bases and J by 0 bases, with 6 bases of the junction left unmatched. Germline loops: CDR1 SGHDN, CDR2 FVKESK. The CDR3 has 17 amino acids. This chain's CDR3 is CASSHTGGASSYNEQFF. CDR3 in DNA: TGTGCCAGCAGCCATACAGGGGGCGCATCCTCCTACAATGAGCAGTTCTTC.

This clone has only a few counts. V and J are TRBV5-1 and TRBJ1-6, with D maybe TRBD1 (6 bases). Germline CDR1 SGHRS, CDR2 YFSETQ. The CDR3 is 15 residues long. V lost 0 bases to trimming and J lost 10 bases, with 14 bases between them. The DNA of the CDR3 is TGCGCCAGCAGCTTGGGGGGGGCCGGCATGTCACCCCTCCACTTT. It is translated as CASSLGGAGMSPLHF.

The chain joins TRBV28 to TRBJ1-5; 7 nucleotides line up with TRBD1. CDR3 length: 14 residues. V lost 6 bases, J lost 0 bases, and 2 bases stayed unmatched. Germline V gene sequence: CDR1 MDHEN, CDR2 SYDVKM. The CDR3 reads CASRQGFSNQPQHF. For the CDR3, the DNA is TGTGCCAGCAGACAGGGGTTTAGCAATCAGCCCCAGCATTTT.

This clone was counted only a few times. The rearrangement joins TRBV2 to TRBJ1-5; D gene uncertain. Deletions cut 3 bases from V and 3 bases from J, with 9 bases between. The CDR3 covers 14 residues. CDR1 is SNHLY and CDR2 is FYNNEI in the germline V gene. The CDR3 is CASSDDGPNQPQHF. CDR3 DNA: TGTGCCAGCAGTGATGACGGACCCAATCAGCCCCAGCATTTT.

The rearrangement joins TRBV28 to TRBJ1-5; no clear D gene. Per the germline V gene, CDR1 is MDHEN and CDR2 is SYDVKM. The CDR3 covers 16 residues. Trimming pared 3 bases from V and 1 base from J, leaving 13 bases between. CDR3 nucleotide sequence: TGTGCCAGCAGTTTTCTGGGGAGTAGGAGCAATCAGCCCCAGCATTTT. Protein product: CASSFLGSRSNQPQHF.

CDR3 sequence reads: CASSHMGRSDGELFF. DNA for the CDR3: TGTGCCAGCAGCCACATGGGACGCTCCGACGGGGAGCTGTTTTTT. The chain recombines TRBV5-4 with TRBJ2-2; D is tentatively TRBD1 or TRBD2 (5 bases each). The CDR3 has 15 amino acids. CDR1 and CDR2 from the germline V gene are SGHNT and YYREEE (reference sequence). Deletions cut 4 bases from V and 7 bases from J, with 17 bases between.

This clone has just one count. This chain connects TRBV5-5 to TRBJ2-7, with D perhaps TRBD2 (5 bases). V was shortened by 0 bases and J by 6 bases, with 10 bases between the two germline ends. Germline V gene lookup returns CDR1 SGHKS and CDR2 YYEKEE (reference sequence). The CDR3 contains 13 residues. The DNA of the CDR3 is TGTGCCAGCAGCTTGGAAGGCGGGTCCGAGCAGTACTTC. Translation: CASSLEGGSEQYF.

The CDR3 loop is CASSRPPSYGYTF. DNA of the CDR3: TGTGCCAGCAGCCGACCGCCCTCCTATGGCTACACCTTC. The chain is built from TRBV5-4 and TRBJ1-2; no clear D gene. Looked up from germline, CDR1 is SGHNT and CDR2 is YYREEE (reference sequence). V dropped 4 bases and J dropped 4 bases, with 11 bases sitting between them. The length of the CDR3 is 13 residues.

The CDR3: CASSFGQGRDEQFF. CDR3 DNA: TGTGCCAGCAGCTTCGGACAGGGGAGAGATGAGCAGTTCTTC. The chain carries TRBV7-2 and TRBJ2-1, with TRBD1 matching 9 bases. CDR1 SGHTA and CDR2 FQGNSA come from the germline V gene. The V and J ends lost 3 bases and 8 bases, in that order; junction bases with no gene match: 5. CDR3 length equals 14 residues.

This clone was detected a few times. V usage is TRBV28 and J usage is TRBJ1-1, with 7 bases fitting TRBD1. The CDR3 has 12 amino acids. V lost 6 bases, J lost 10 bases, and 8 bases stayed unmatched. Germline V gene sequence: CDR1 MDHEN, CDR2 SYDVKM. Here the CDR3 DNA reads TGTGCCAGCAGAAACCTACAGGGGACAGCTTTCTTT. This gives the protein CASRNLQGTAFF. The full variable domain, rest sourced from reference TRBV28 and TRBJ1-1, is DVKVTQSSRYLVKRTGEKVFLECVQDMDHENMFWYRQDPGLGLRLIYFSYDVKMKEKGDIPEGYSVSREKKERFSLILESASTNQTSMYLCASRNLQGTAFFGQGTRLTVV.

This clone is a singleton in its sample. This chain connects TRBV18 to TRBJ1-1, with 7 bases identical to TRBD1. V lost 3 bases to trimming and J lost 2 bases; unmatched junction nucleotides: 6. Germline CDR1 and CDR2: KGHSH and LQKENI. This CDR3 has 15 residues. The CDR3 sequence: CASSPDRALNTEAFF. DNA for the CDR3: TGTGCCAGCTCACCCGACAGGGCACTCAACACTGAAGCTTTCTTT. The whole variable domain, filled in from reference TRBV18 and TRBJ1-1, reads NAGVMQNPRHLVRRRGQEARLRCSPMKGHSHVYWYRQLPEEGLKFMVYLQKENIIDESGMPKERFSAEFPKEGPSILRIQQVVRGDSAAYFCASSPDRALNTEAFFGQGTRLTVV.

The V and J genes are TRBV27 and TRBJ1-6; tentatively, D is TRBD1 (6 bases). Trimming left V 5 bases short and J 10 bases short, with 18 bases between. CDR3 length: 15 residues. Germline V gene sequence: CDR1 MNHEY, CDR2 SMNVEV (reference sequence). In nucleotides, the CDR3 is TGTGCCAGCAGTCCCGGGACATTTGCGGGATCACCCCTCCACTTT. Amino acid sequence: CASSPGTFAGSPLHF.

The chain recombines TRBV18 with TRBJ2-7, with TRBD2 matching 11 bases. Germline CDR1 reads KGHSH; CDR2 reads LQKENI. The V and J ends lost 2 bases and 9 bases, in that order; junction bases with no gene match: 6. The CDR3 is 14 amino acids. The CDR3 here is CASSPDLAGGAQYF. CDR3 nucleotides: TGTGCCAGCTCACCAGATCTAGCGGGAGGAGCGCAGTACTTC.

V usage is TRBV16 and J usage is TRBJ2-2, with D hard to call. V lost 0 bases and J 4 bases, leaving 6 bases between the germline ends. CDR3 length equals 14 residues. Germline CDR1 KGHSY, CDR2 FQNENV. The CDR3 is CASSQSSSTGELFF. The CDR3 bases are TGTGCCAGCAGCCAATCATCCAGCACCGGGGAGCTGTTTTTT.

V gene TRBV7-2 combines with J gene TRBJ2-7; tentative D call: TRBD1 (5 bases). Trimming took 3 bases from V and 7 from J, leaving 13 bases between them. The CDR3 has 13 amino acids. CDR1 is SGHTA, CDR2 FQGNSA, per germline. The CDR3 here is CASSLQGVGEQYF. The CDR3 DNA sequence: TGTGCCAGCAGCTTGCAGGGTGTAGGGGAGCAGTACTTC.

The V gene is TRBV7-9, the J gene TRBJ1-5; 9 positions agree with TRBD1. The CDR3 extends over 14 amino acids. Germline CDR1 is SEHNR and CDR2 is FQNEAQ (reference sequence). Trimming cost V 5 bases and J 7 bases; bases outside gene matches: 6. The CDR3 protein is CASSEQGAEQPQHF. CDR3 sequence (DNA): TGTGCCAGCAGCGAACAGGGGGCAGAACAGCCCCAGCATTTT.